The next 3 T cell receptor beta chains were all read from a single sample in a study of blood T cell repertoires in COVID-19. Assay: immunoSEQ multiplex PCR; the TCRdb copy retains only in-frame clones and omits some. The sample has under 300,000 clones; over 75% are singletons. The sequenced sample consisted of PBMCs or T cells enriched from blood (not recorded which). Source of these receptors: a woman in her 30s who had recovered from COVID-19.

This rearrangement joins TRBV7-9 to TRBJ2-3; D is unresolved. Germline V gives CDR1 SEHNR, CDR2 FQNEAQ (reference sequence). This CDR3 comprises 13 residues. Trimming cost V 6 bases and J 2 bases, with 9 bases left between them. As DNA, the CDR3 is TGTGCCAGCAGTTCACTATTCACAGATACGCAGTATTTT. Protein: CASSSLFTDTQYF.

The chain carries TRBV5-4 and TRBJ1-2; D is perhaps TRBD1 (6 bases). Trimming took 4 bases from V and 5 from J, leaving 18 bases between them. The CDR3 length is 15 residues. Per the germline V gene, CDR1 is SGHNT and CDR2 is YYREEE (reference sequence). The CDR3, as DNA: TGTGCCAGCAGCCCTTCAGGGGCCCCGGGGTATGGCTACACCTTC. This sequence encodes CASSPSGAPGYGYTF.

This clone was seen only once. This chain uses TRBV5-5 with TRBJ1-4; no clear D gene. CDR3 length equals 10 residues. CDR1 is SGHKS and CDR2 is YYEKEE in the germline V gene (reference sequence). Trimming took off 0 bases at V and 17 bases at J, with 8 bases between the two ends. Here the CDR3 DNA reads TGTGCCAGCAGCTTGGCCCTACCCTTTTTT. Its protein is CASSLALPFF.